Presented here are 23 T cell receptor beta chains from one specimen sequenced in a study of early T cells in non-severe SARS-CoV-2 infection (dated by TCRdb to the early 2020s). Libraries were made using 5' RACE. Sequencing was performed on a NextSeq 500. TCRdb's own reprocessing of the public reads used fastp at Q25 and MiXCR and kept productive beta chains. Identical CDR3 protein sequences are pooled into one entry, listed with their most common genes and DNA. The sample profile shows about 58,000 distinct CDR3 sequences; about 12% of them were found once. The ten most abundant clones make up about 9.7% of the sample. The sequenced material came from whole blood. These receptors came from an adult who was a healthcare worker with PCR-confirmed SARS-CoV-2 infection or an uninfected control (not recorded which).

In its sample, this clonotype was seen many times. The rearrangement joins TRBV10-3 to TRBJ2-2, with 8 positions matching TRBD1. V was clipped by 6 bases and J by 7 bases; unmatched bases: 4. CDR1 is ENHRY, CDR2 SYGVKD, per germline. The CDR3 runs to 13 residues. The CDR3 spells CAISRGQGGELFF. The CDR3 coding sequence is TGTGCCATCAGCAGGGGGCAGGGCGGGGAGCTGTTTTTT.

The CDR3 sequence: CASSVATADTQYF. The CDR3 region has the DNA TGTGCCAGCAGCGTAGCTACGGCGGATACGCAGTATTTT. The chain combines TRBV9 with TRBJ2-3; no firm D call. CDR3 length equals 13 residues. Trimming removed 0 bases from V and 6 bases from J, with 8 bases in between. Germline loops: CDR1 SGDLS, CDR2 YYNGEE.

The chain couples TRBV25-1 to TRBJ2-7; no definite D call. Trimming left V 3 bases short and J 4 bases short, with 10 bases between. CDR1 is MGHDK, CDR2 SYGVNS, per germline. The CDR3 is made up of 13 amino acids. This CDR3 is CASSESGAYEQYF. DNA of the CDR3: TGTGCCAGCAGTGAGAGTGGCGCTTACGAGCAGTACTTC.

Details on this clonotype: With a much larger clone just one base away, this may be a read error. The conserved phenylalanine or tryptophan is not found at the CDR3 terminus, so this likely reflects a read error. The V and J genes are TRBV6-4 and TRBJ2-1, with TRBD2 identical over 7 bases. Germline CDR1 is MRHNA and CDR2 is SNTAGT. The CDR3 is made up of 14 amino acids. The CDR3 nucleotides are TGTGCCAGCAGTTCGACTAGCAGGCACAACGAGCAGTTCTTG. Amino acid sequence: CASSSTSRHNEQFL.

In this sample, this clonotype turned up many times. The chain combines TRBV6-6 with TRBJ1-3; D is unclear. Germline CDR1 is MNHNY and CDR2 is SVGAGI (reference sequence). This CDR3 has 19 residues. V was shortened by 2 bases and J by 0 bases, with 20 bases between the two germline ends. CDR3 amino acids: CASSYAGGSVKSSGNTIYF. The CDR3, as DNA: TGTGCCAGCAGTTACGCAGGCGGATCAGTAAAGAGCTCTGGAAACACCATATATTTT.

V gene TRBV6-5 combines with J gene TRBJ2-1; TRBD1 or TRBD2 may be the D gene (5 bases each). Germline CDR1 reads MNHEY; CDR2 reads SVGAGI. CDR3 size: 13 residues. With 5 bases removed from V and 4 bases from J, the gap between germline ends came to 9 bases. DNA for the CDR3: TGTGCCAGCAGTCGGGGCCAGTACAATGAGCAGTTCTTC. Its protein product is CASSRGQYNEQFF.

This clonotype was seen only a few times. Here the CDR3 reads CASSLAGGDTGELFF. Here the CDR3 DNA reads TGCGCCAGCAGCTTAGCGGGGGGAGACACCGGGGAGCTGTTTTTT. The chain links TRBV5-1 to TRBJ2-2; TRBD2 agrees at 9 bases. The CDR3 length is 15 residues. CDR1 is SGHRS and CDR2 is YFSETQ in the germline V gene. Losses at the gene ends were 2 bases for V and 3 bases for J; bases not matched to a gene: 2.

There are many counts of this clonotype. This chain connects TRBV5-1 to TRBJ2-7; 7 bases align to TRBD2. Germline V gene data show CDR1 as SGHRS and CDR2 as YFSETQ. J lost 2 bases, V lost 4 bases, and 6 bases had no gene match. The CDR3 is made up of 14 amino acids. The DNA of the CDR3 is TGCGCCAGCAGCCCGTCTGGGGGGGCCTACGAGCAGTACTTC. This sequence encodes CASSPSGGAYEQYF.

This chain joins TRBV4-3 and TRBJ1-1; D uncertain. The CDR3 has 15 residues. Per the germline V gene, CDR1 is LGHNA and CDR2 is YSLEER. Trimming pared 0 bases from V and 3 bases from J, leaving 11 bases between. The CDR3 DNA reads TGCGCCAGCAGCCAAGATTGGTCGGTGTACACTGAAGCTTTCTTT. This translates into CASSQDWSVYTEAFF.

There are many counts of this clonotype. The V call is TRBV5-6, the J call TRBJ2-7, with D hard to call. The germline gives CDR1 SGHDT, CDR2 YYEEEE. CDR3 length: 16 amino acids. V was trimmed by 0 bases and J by 2 bases, leaving 15 bases between them. CDR3 in DNA: TGTGCCAGCAGCTTGGGTTCCCAGACAATCCCCTACGAGCAGTACTTC. Its protein is CASSLGSQTIPYEQYF.

This clonotype was observed many times. This chain connects TRBV6-6 to TRBJ2-7; D is ambiguous. This CDR3 comprises 12 residues. The germline V and J ends were trimmed by 2 bases and 4 bases, with 6 bases remaining between them. Germline V CDR1 and CDR2: MNHNY, SVGAGI (reference sequence). For the CDR3, the DNA is TGTGCCAGCAGTTACCATAGATACGAGCAGTACTTC. Translating it yields CASSYHRYEQYF.

The chain recombines TRBV6-5 with TRBJ2-3; 9 bases map to TRBD2. This CDR3 is built from 15 residues. After removal of 2 bases from V and 4 bases from J, the junction contained 4 bases not matched to a gene. Germline V gene sequence: CDR1 MNHEY, CDR2 SVGAGI. The CDR3 protein is CASSYVRGGADTQYF. The CDR3 DNA follows: TGTGCCAGCAGTTACGTGCGGGGGGGCGCAGATACGCAGTATTTT.

This clonotype was observed many times. This chain links TRBV11-2 with TRBJ2-5; D is perhaps TRBD2 (5 bases). Germline CDR1 SGHAT, CDR2 FQNNGV. This CDR3 is built from 15 residues. Between the trimmed V and J ends, which lost 4 bases and 10 bases, there was a span of 22 bases. In nucleotides, the CDR3 is TGTGCCAGCAGCTCTACTCGGGGTTTGGTTCGTGACCAGTACTTC. Translating gives CASSSTRGLVRDQYF. Combining the CDR3 with reference TRBV11-2 and TRBJ2-5 gives the whole variable domain EAGVAQSPRYKIIEKRQSVAFWCNPISGHATLYWYQQILGQGPKLLIQFQNNGVVDDSQLPKDRFSAERLKGVDSTLKIQPAKLEDSAVYLCASSSTRGLVRDQYFGPGTRLLVL.

This clonotype was found many times. The chain joins TRBV25-1 to TRBJ2-7, with 11 bases that match TRBD2. Germline lookup yields CDR1 MGHDK and CDR2 SYGVNS. This CDR3 has 13 residues. V was pared by 9 bases and J by 2 bases, with 3 bases of the junction left unmatched. CDR3 residues: CASGLAGTYEQYF. The CDR3 DNA follows: TGTGCCAGTGGACTAGCGGGTACCTACGAGCAGTACTTC.

This clonotype has more than one count but fewer than ten. The V call is TRBV11-3, the J call TRBJ2-5; 7 bases map to TRBD1. Losses at the gene ends were 0 bases for V and 0 bases for J; bases not matched to a gene: 1. CDR1 is SGHNT, CDR2 YENEEA, per germline. This CDR3 is 15 amino acids long. The CDR3 nucleotides are TGTGCCAGCAGCTTAGAACAGGGGTACCAAGAGACCCAGTACTTC. Translation: CASSLEQGYQETQYF.

This clonotype has a count of ten or more. The chain recombines TRBV5-8 with TRBJ2-1; the D is unclear. The V and J ends lost 4 bases and 6 bases respectively, with 5 bases between them. The CDR3 sequence is 11 residues long. The germline gives CDR1 SGHTS, CDR2 YDEGEE. The CDR3 is CASSAFNEQFF. The CDR3, as DNA: TGTGCCAGCAGCGCATTCAATGAGCAGTTCTTC.

This clonotype appeared many times. The chain uses TRBV7-3 and TRBJ2-2, with TRBD2 as a possible D gene (5 bases). The V end was cut by 8 bases, the J end by 4 bases, with 11 bases between. CDR1 and CDR2 (germline): SGHTA, FQGTGA. This CDR3 is built from 13 residues. CDR3 loop: CASRYGGTGELFF. The CDR3 region has the DNA TGTGCCAGCCGATACGGAGGCACCGGGGAGCTGTTTTTT.

The chain joins TRBV6-1 to TRBJ2-1; 10 bases are shared with TRBD2. The length of the CDR3 is 16 residues. V shed 6 bases, J shed 5 bases, and the junction held 10 bases outside the gene matches. The germline CDR1 and CDR2 sequences are MNHNS and SASEGT. In DNA, the CDR3 is TGTGCCAGCAGCCGTCGGACTAGCGGTTTTGACAATGAGCAGTTCTTC. Translating it yields CASSRRTSGFDNEQFF.

This rearrangement joins TRBV5-8 to TRBJ1-1; D might be TRBD1 (6 bases). The CDR3 totals 15 residues. Trimming took 0 bases from V and 1 from J, leaving 10 bases between them. Germline V gene lookup returns CDR1 SGHTS and CDR2 YDEGEE. This chain's CDR3 is CASSLVRQENTEAFF. The CDR3 region has the DNA TGTGCCAGCAGCTTGGTCCGACAGGAGAACACTGAAGCTTTCTTT.

This clonotype was picked up many times. The V and J genes are TRBV7-2 and TRBJ2-7, with D possibly TRBD1 on 6 matching bases. The germline gives CDR1 SGHTA, CDR2 FQGNSA. There are 15 residues in the CDR3. The ends were cut back, 0 bases at V and 6 bases at J, with 15 bases in the middle. The CDR3 protein is CASSLAGQSGVEQYF. The CDR3 DNA follows: TGTGCCAGCAGCTTAGCCGGACAGTCCGGGGTCGAGCAGTACTTC. The full variable domain, rest sourced from reference TRBV7-2 and TRBJ2-7, is GAGVSQSPSNKVTEKGKDVELRCDPISGHTALYWYRQSLGQGLEFLIYFQGNSAPDKSGLPSDRFSAERTGGSVSTLTIQRTQQEDSAVYLCASSLAGQSGVEQYFGPGTRLTVT.

The chain employs TRBV7-8 and TRBJ1-1; D perhaps matches TRBD1 (5 bases). Trimming stripped 4 bases from V and 1 base from J, with 10 bases between. Germline CDR1 and CDR2: SGHVS and FQNEAQ. The length of the CDR3 is 14 residues. In nucleotides, the CDR3 is TGTGCCAGCAGCTCGGACACGCGGAACACTGAAGCTTTCTTT. It yields the protein CASSSDTRNTEAFF.

This clonotype was counted between two and nine times. The rearrangement uses TRBV19 and TRBJ1-5; 9 bases map to TRBD1. V dropped 7 bases and J dropped 2; count of bases not matched to a gene: 6. The length of the CDR3 is 15 residues. Germline V lookup: CDR1 LNHDA, CDR2 SQIVND (reference sequence). The CDR3 nucleotides read TGTGCCAGTAACAAAGACAGGGGGGGCAATCAGCCCCAGCATTTT. Translation gives CASNKDRGGNQPQHF.

This clonotype was observed at least ten times. The rearrangement uses TRBV7-6 and TRBJ2-2; no clear D gene. This CDR3 region has 12 residues. Trimming cost V 5 bases and J 8 bases, with 9 bases left between them. Germline V gene data show CDR1 as SGHVS and CDR2 as FNYEAQ. CDR3: CASSLNRGELFF. The CDR3 DNA sequence: TGTGCCAGCAGCCTTAACCGGGGGGAGCTGTTTTTT.